The 22 T cell receptor beta chains below all came from one sample that was sequenced in a study of T-cell reconstitution after alpha-beta-depleted transplantation in children. As it was prepared, the TCRbeta library received unique molecular identifiers. TCRdb re-called the PCR reads through MiXCR, storing one row per CDR3 protein. The sample includes roughly 120,000 distinct CDR3 sequences, 23% of them seen just once. The source was PBMCs, mostly from graft donor cells, collected 180 days after TCRalphabeta/CD19-depleted stem cell transplant. Every receptor here comes from a male patient aged 2-15 years who had a stem cell transplant for chronic granulomatous disease, so the T cells may come from the graft donor.

Many counts were recorded for this clonotype. This sequence joins TRBV4-2 and TRBJ2-3; TRBD2 aligns across 8 bases. CDR3 length equals 13 residues. Germline V gives CDR1 LGHNA, CDR2 YNFKEQ. V dropped 4 bases and J dropped 14; count of bases not matched to a gene: 11. CDR3 bases: TGTGCCAGCAGCCTCTCCGGGACTAGAGTTCCGTATTTT. Its protein product is CASSLSGTRVPYF.

This clonotype appeared once. The CDR3 is CASSLAVGVTNEKLFF. The CDR3 region has the DNA TGTGCCAGCAGCTTAGCGGTGGGAGTCACTAATGAAAAACTGTTTTTT. The genes are TRBV7-6 and TRBJ1-4; D remains ambiguous. Trimming took 0 bases from V and 2 from J, leaving 10 bases between them. Germline CDR1 reads SGHVS; CDR2 reads FNYEAQ. This CDR3 has 16 amino acids. The full variable domain, completed using reference TRBV7-6 and TRBJ1-4, is GAGVSQSPRYKVTKRGQDVALRCDPISGHVSLYWYRQALGQGPEFLTYFNYEAQQDKSGLPNDRFSAERPEGSISTLTIQRTEQRDSAMYRCASSLAVGVTNEKLFFGSGTQLSVL.

This clonotype was detected a few times. The J gene is TRBJ2-2, the V gene TRBV10-1; D is uncertain. Between the trimmed V and J ends, which lost 7 bases and 6 bases, there was a span of 15 bases. The length of the CDR3 is 14 residues. Germline V gene sequence: CDR1 WNHNN, CDR2 SYGVQD (reference sequence). The CDR3 region has the DNA TGCGCCAGCATGTCCGGACGGAGATCCGGGGAGCTGTTTTTT. This translates into CASMSGRRSGELFF.

This clonotype was detected ten times or more. The rearrangement links TRBV29-1 to TRBJ2-5, with D perhaps TRBD1 (5 bases). The length of the CDR3 is 12 residues. Germline V CDR1 and CDR2: SQVTM, ANQGSEA. Trimming stripped 2 bases from V and 2 bases from J, with 6 bases between. The CDR3: CSVEQGQETQYF. Written as DNA, the CDR3 is TGCAGCGTTGAACAGGGTCAAGAGACCCAGTACTTC.

The rearrangement uses TRBV7-3 and TRBJ1-6; D gene ambiguous. CDR1 is SGHTA, CDR2 FQGTGA, per germline. V was clipped by 0 bases and J by 7 bases, with 4 bases between them. The CDR3 consists of 13 residues. DNA for the CDR3: TGTGCCAGCAGCTTAACCGAAAATTCACCCCTCCACTTT. This sequence encodes CASSLTENSPLHF.

This clonotype has just a few counts. This chain connects TRBV6-5 to TRBJ2-7; 8 bases are shared with TRBD2. Germline V gene lookup returns CDR1 MNHEY and CDR2 SVGAGI. This CDR3 has 15 amino acids. Unmatched junction bases numbered 8, after V lost 2 bases and J lost 5 bases. This chain's CDR3 is CASSYAGGPSNEQYF. CDR3 nucleotide sequence: TGTGCCAGCAGTTACGCGGGGGGACCCTCTAACGAGCAGTACTTC.

This clonotype has more than one count but fewer than ten. The chain is built from TRBV10-3 and TRBJ2-7; 7 bases line up with TRBD2. Germline V gene lookup returns CDR1 ENHRY and CDR2 SYGVKD. The V segment lost 0 bases and the J segment 1 base; nucleotides outside the gene matches: 6. This CDR3 contains 16 residues. The CDR3 here is CAISESESLASYEQYF. For the CDR3, the DNA is TGTGCCATCAGTGAGTCTGAATCACTAGCGTCCTACGAGCAGTACTTC.

V is TRBV20-1 and J is TRBJ1-2; D is possibly TRBD1 (6 bases). Germline V gene sequence: CDR1 DFQATT, CDR2 SNEGSKA (reference sequence). This CDR3 region has 13 residues. Trimming removed 4 bases from V and 6 bases from J, with 15 bases in between. CDR3 amino acids: CSAKQGWVDGYTF. CDR3 DNA sequence: TGCAGTGCTAAACAGGGTTGGGTGGATGGCTACACCTTC.

Many counts were recorded for this clonotype. The J gene is TRBJ2-1, the V gene TRBV20-1; TRBD2 matches at 10 bases. The ends lost 3 bases at V and 4 bases at J; junction bases unmatched: 6. There are 15 residues in the CDR3. Per the germline V gene, CDR1 is DFQATT and CDR2 is SNEGSKA (reference sequence). CDR3 residues: CSASTLAGGYNEQFF. The CDR3, as DNA: TGCAGTGCTAGTACGTTAGCGGGAGGTTACAATGAGCAGTTCTTC.

This clonotype was recorded many times. V usage is TRBV20-1 and J usage is TRBJ2-1; D is undetermined. CDR3 length equals 13 residues. Looked up from germline, CDR1 is DFQATT and CDR2 is SNEGSKA (reference sequence). Trimming took off 6 bases at V and 3 bases at J, with 12 bases between the two ends. DNA of the CDR3: TGCAGTGCCCTTCGGGCTTACTACAATGAGCAGTTCTTC. Encoded protein: CSALRAYYNEQFF.

Only a few counts were recorded for this clonotype. The genes are TRBV20-1 and TRBJ2-5; perhaps TRBD2 as D (6 bases). This CDR3 is built from 12 residues. Germline-derived CDR1 and CDR2 are DFQATT and SNEGSKA (reference sequence). V was pared by 6 bases and J by 5 bases, with 13 bases between. In DNA form, the CDR3 reads TGCAGTGCAACCGGCCTAGCGGAGACCCAGTACTTC. Its protein product is CSATGLAETQYF.

This clonotype was seen only a few times. CDR3 loop: CASSFGTALETQYF. As DNA, the CDR3 is TGTGCCAGCAGCTTCGGGACAGCCCTAGAGACCCAGTACTTC. This chain joins TRBV12-3 or TRBV12-4 and TRBJ2-5, with TRBD1 identical over 7 bases. The CDR3 is 14 amino acids. V lost 6 bases and J lost 4; bases outside the gene matches: 8.

The sample holds many counts of this clonotype. The chain couples TRBV7-3 to TRBJ2-6; no clear D. Trimming took 1 base from V and 3 from J, leaving 13 bases between them. The germline V gene encodes CDR1 SGHTA and CDR2 FQGTGA. This CDR3 contains 17 residues. CDR3 bases: TGTGCCAGCAGCTTAATCTTTCCGGTTCTTGGGGCCAACGTCCTGACTTTC. The encoded protein is CASSLIFPVLGANVLTF.

This clonotype appeared many times. The CDR3 region has the DNA TGTGCCAGCAGTTTTACAGGGCCTAATGGCTACACCTTC. As protein: CASSFTGPNGYTF. V is TRBV12-3 or TRBV12-4 and J is TRBJ1-2; D might be TRBD1 (6 bases). The CDR3 totals 13 residues. Trimming stripped 3 bases from V and 6 bases from J, with 11 bases between.

This clonotype has more than one count but fewer than ten. The chain uses TRBV7-2 and TRBJ1-6, with a tentative D call TRBD1 (6 bases). This CDR3 contains 13 residues. The V end was cut by 8 bases, the J end by 10 bases, with 15 bases between. Germline V gene lookup returns CDR1 SGHTA and CDR2 FQGNSA. In DNA, the CDR3 is TGTGCCAGCCTAGCAGGGGCCCTATCACCCCTCCACTTT. Translation: CASLAGALSPLHF.

This clonotype was detected a few times. V usage is TRBV20-1 and J usage is TRBJ2-5, with TRBD2 matching 15 bases. Germline V gene lookup returns CDR1 DFQATT and CDR2 SNEGSKA (reference sequence). J was trimmed by 9 bases and V by 3 bases; bases with no gene match: 11. This CDR3 is built from 16 residues. The CDR3 spells CSASTWTSGGEGAQYF. As DNA, the CDR3 is TGCAGTGCTAGCACTTGGACTAGCGGGGGGGAAGGGGCCCAGTACTTC.

Ten or more counts support this clonotype. The rearrangement uses TRBV7-3 and TRBJ1-2; TRBD1 might be the D (6 bases). The V and J ends lost 4 bases and 3 bases respectively, with 12 bases between them. CDR3 length: 14 amino acids. Germline CDR1 reads SGHTA; CDR2 reads FQGTGA. DNA for the CDR3: TGTGCCAGCAGCTACAGGGTACGGGACTATGGCTACACCTTC. Translating it yields CASSYRVRDYGYTF. Complete variable domain (other parts from reference TRBV7-3 and TRBJ1-2): GAGVSQTPSNKVTEKGKYVELRCDPISGHTALYWYRQSLGQGPEFLIYFQGTGAADDSGLPNDRFFAVRPEGSVSTLKIQRTERGDSAVYLCASSYRVRDYGYTFGSGTRLTVV.

Ten or more counts support this clonotype. The V call is TRBV29-1, the J call TRBJ2-3; D ambiguous. CDR1 SQVTM and CDR2 ANQGSEA come from the germline V gene. This CDR3 contains 14 residues. V lost 1 base and J 4 bases, leaving 12 bases between the germline ends. CDR3 loop: CSVEVLLNADTQYF. The DNA for the CDR3 is TGCAGCGTTGAAGTCCTACTAAATGCAGATACGCAGTATTTT.

Only a few counts were recorded for this clonotype. The chain couples TRBV11-2 to TRBJ2-1, with 9 positions matching TRBD2. Germline trimming cut 0 bases from V and 6 bases from J; bases unmatched to any gene: 18. CDR3 length: 20 residues. Germline CDR1 and CDR2: SGHAT and FQNNGV. This chain's CDR3 is CASSLDRGRSRIAGVNEQFF. The CDR3 nucleotides read TGTGCCAGCAGCTTAGACAGGGGTCGCAGTAGGATAGCGGGAGTCAATGAGCAGTTCTTC.

The CDR3 loop reads CASGKQETQYF. The CDR3 bases are TGTGCCAGCGGAAAACAAGAGACCCAGTACTTC. The chain joins TRBV27 to TRBJ2-5; no firm D call. V lost 8 bases to trimming and J lost 2 bases, with 6 bases between them. This CDR3 spans 11 amino acids. CDR1 MNHEY and CDR2 SMNVEV come from the germline V gene (reference sequence).

This clonotype was found many times. J is TRBJ1-2 and V is TRBV3-1, with TRBD1 identical over 9 bases. The CDR3 is made up of 13 amino acids. The germline V gene has CDR1 LGHDT and CDR2 YNNKEL (reference sequence). V lost 4 bases and J lost 5; bases outside the gene matches: 2. The CDR3 sequence: CASSLGTGYGYTF. CDR3 sequence (DNA): TGTGCCAGCAGCCTAGGGACAGGGTATGGCTACACCTTC.

The CDR3 region has the DNA TGCAGCGTTGAAACTAGCGGGAGCACCGGGGAGCTGTTTTTT. Translated: CSVETSGSTGELFF. The gene calls are TRBV29-1 and TRBJ2-2; the match to TRBD2 covers 11 bases. Germline-derived CDR1 and CDR2 are SQVTM and ANQGSEA. J gave up 4 bases and V 2 bases, and 0 bases lay outside the gene matches. The CDR3 has 14 amino acids.